This is a list of T cell receptor beta chains from one sample in a study of graft-versus-host responses after intestinal transplantation. Clones were sequenced by immunoSEQ multiplex PCR, and TCRdb holds only the in-frame ones, with some missing. The profile shows roughly 120,000 clones, 80% to 95% of them singletons. No antigen is known for these receptors. Sequenced material: unstimulated CD4+ T cells sorted from spleen or lymph node cells, taken before intestinal transplant. These receptors all come from a human donor who received an intestinal transplant. Both conserved end residues are part of each CDR3. The D gene is left open where the match is weak. A row's size may be missing; if present it is once, few, many or a size class.

DNA	CDR3	size	D	length	V	J
TGTGCCAGCAGCTACAAAGCGGGAGCCCAAGAGACCCAGTACTTC	CASSYKAGAQETQYF	NA	TRBD2	15	TRBV5-4	TRBJ2-5
TGTGCCAGCAGCGCCTATACTCAGGGACCCCAGCATTTT	CASSAYTQGPQHF	NA	NA	13	TRBV6-4	TRBJ1-5
TGTGCCAGTAGTATGGCATATCAAGAGACCCAGTACTTC	CASSMAYQETQYF	NA	NA	13	TRBV19	TRBJ2-5
TGTGCCAGCAGCTTAATCGGACAGGGGGCGGATGGCTACACCTTC	CASSLIGQGADGYTF	NA	TRBD1	15	TRBV7-3	TRBJ1-2
TGCGCCAGCAGCCCGGACTATACTTCCTACGAGCAGTACTTC	CASSPDYTSYEQYF	once	NA	14	TRBV5-1	TRBJ2-7
TGTGCCATCAGCCTGAAGCGGGAGCCCTACAATGAGCAGTTCTTC	CAISLKREPYNEQFF	once	TRBD2	15	TRBV10-3	TRBJ2-1
TGCAGCGATCGGCCTAGCGGTGTTGGCGAGCAGTTCTTC	CSDRPSGVGEQFF	NA	TRBD2	13	TRBV29-1	TRBJ2-1
TGTGCCAGCAGCCCGGAAGGTAATTCGAACACCGGGGAGCTGTTTTTT	CASSPEGNSNTGELFF	NA	NA	16	TRBV11-2	TRBJ2-2
TGTGCCACCGGGACAGTTTTTATGACCTTC	CATGTVFMTF	few	TRBD1	10	TRBV10-3	TRBJ1-2
TGTGCCAGCACGGCGGACCTCTACAATGAGCAGTTCTTC	CASTADLYNEQFF	NA	NA	13	TRBV2	TRBJ2-1
TGTGCCAGTAGTATAGGTAGCGGGAGAGCTGGGGCCAACGTCCTGACTTTC	CASSIGSGRAGANVLTF	NA	TRBD2	17	TRBV19	TRBJ2-6
TGTGCCAGCAGCGTAGGGCCCCTACCCGAAGATACGCAGTATTTT	CASSVGPLPEDTQYF	NA	NA	15	TRBV9	TRBJ2-3
TGCGCCAGCAGCTTCGGAGGACAGGGCGAGACCCAGTACTTC	CASSFGGQGETQYF	NA	TRBD1	14	TRBV5-1	TRBJ2-5
TGTGCCAGCAGGCGGGGCGGGATCTCTGGAAACACCATATATTTT	CASRRGGISGNTIYF	NA	NA	15	TRBV6-5	TRBJ1-3
TGTGCCAGCAGCTTAGATCGGGCTCAGCCCCAGCATTTT	CASSLDRAQPQHF	NA	NA	13	TRBV11-3	TRBJ1-5
TGTGCCAGCAGTGAAGCAGCCGCAGGGCTTAGCGAGCAGTACTTC	CASSEAAAGLSEQYF	NA	NA	15	TRBV6-1	TRBJ2-7
TGTGCCTGGAGTGGAGGGGGGGACGGGGAGCTGTTTTTT	CAWSGGGDGELFF	once	NA	13	TRBV30	TRBJ2-2
TGTGCCAGCAGCCAAGAAGTGGGCGCAGATACGCAGTATTTT	CASSQEVGADTQYF	NA	NA	14	TRBV4-2	TRBJ2-3
TGTGCCAGCAGAATAGCAGGGGGCGGGGGACCCTACGAGCAGTACTTC	CASRIAGGGGPYEQYF	NA	NA	16	TRBV6-6	TRBJ2-7
TGTGCCAGCAGCAAATGGCCTGACACAGGGAACGAGGGGGCGCAGTATTTT	CASSKWPDTGNEGAQYF	once	NA	17	TRBV21-1	TRBJ2-3
TGTGCCAGCAGCTACCAGGACAGACAAGAGACCCAGTACTTC	CASSYQDRQETQYF	NA	NA	14	TRBV5-8	TRBJ2-5
TGTGCCAGCAGCCCGGGGGGCAGTAGGGGCTATGGCTACACCTTC	CASSPGGSRGYGYTF	NA	NA	15	TRBV2	TRBJ1-2
TGTGCCTGGAGTGTCATTGAGACAGCTCCCTATGGCTACACCTTC	CAWSVIETAPYGYTF	NA	NA	15	TRBV30	TRBJ1-2
TGTGCCAGCAGCTTGCACAGGGTGGACATTCAGTACTTC	CASSLHRVDIQYF	NA	NA	13	TRBV7-2	TRBJ2-4
TGTGCCAGTAGGGAGGGACACCTCTACGAGCAGTACTTC	CASREGHLYEQYF	NA	NA	13	TRBV19	TRBJ2-7
TGTGCCAGCAGTTACTCGCCTAGCGGTACCTACGAGCAGTACTTC	CASSYSPSGTYEQYF	once	TRBD2	15	TRBV6-5	TRBJ2-7
TGTGCCAGCAGTCCCACGCATCGGAGCACTGAAGCTTTCTTT	CASSPTHRSTEAFF	NA	NA	14	TRBV27	TRBJ1-1
TGTGCCAGCAGTTGGGGACAGGGCTATGGCTACACCTTC	CASSWGQGYGYTF	once	TRBD1	13	TRBV6-1	TRBJ1-2
TGTGCCAGTAACAGCGGGAGGGCCGAGGGAGAGACCCAGTACTTC	CASNSGRAEGETQYF	NA	TRBD2	15	TRBV19	TRBJ2-5
TGTGCCAGCAGCCGATCATCGAGTCTAACCTACGAGCAGTACTTC	CASSRSSSLTYEQYF	NA	NA	15	TRBV5-4	TRBJ2-7
TGCGCCAGCAGCCTAAACCGGGACACGGGAGGTGAAAAACTGTTTTTT	CASSLNRDTGGEKLFF	NA	NA	16	TRBV5-1	TRBJ1-4
TGCGCCAGCAGCGGCTACACTGAAGCTTTCTTT	CASSGYTEAFF	NA	NA	11	TRBV10-2	TRBJ1-1
TGTGCCAGCAGCCCCCGGACCCTAGCGAGATCCTACAATGAGCAGTTCTTC	CASSPRTLARSYNEQFF	few	NA	17	TRBV5-6	TRBJ2-1
TGTGCCAGTACCGGGTTCCCCGGGGCGGGAGGGACGCAGTATTTT	CASTGFPGAGGTQYF	NA	TRBD2	15	TRBV19	TRBJ2-3
TGTGCCTGGAGCGCGCCCCACCTCACAGATACGCAGTATTTT	CAWSAPHLTDTQYF	NA	NA	14	TRBV30	TRBJ2-3
TGCAGCGCAGTGTTATGGGATACGCAGTATTTT	CSAVLWDTQYF	NA	NA	11	TRBV20-1	TRBJ2-3
TGTGCCAGCAGCGGCGTGTGGGTGTATCCGGGAGGGCCGACTAATGAGCAGTTCTTC	CASSGVWVYPGGPTNEQFF	NA	TRBD2	19	TRBV27	TRBJ2-1
TGTGCCAGCAATGGCGGAATAGCAGATACGCAGTATTTT	CASNGGIADTQYF	NA	NA	13	TRBV25-1	TRBJ2-3
TGTGCCAGCAGTCTCCGACAGCTAGTCTCCTACGAGCAGTACTTC	CASSLRQLVSYEQYF	NA	NA	15	TRBV6-6	TRBJ2-7
TGTGCCAGCAGTTTAAGTAGTCAGCCCCAGCATTTT	CASSLSSQPQHF	NA	NA	12	TRBV28	TRBJ1-5
TGTGCTAGCAGCCTGACCACCGAGGGGGAGCAGTTCTTC	CASSLTTEGEQFF	NA	NA	13	TRBV7-7	TRBJ2-1
TGTGCCAGCAGCTTAGTAGGGACGGACTATGGCTACACCTTC	CASSLVGTDYGYTF	NA	NA	14	TRBV7-9	TRBJ1-2
TGTGCCAGCAGCTTGGGGCGGGGGAAAACCGGTGGAAACACCATATATTTT	CASSLGRGKTGGNTIYF	NA	NA	17	TRBV11-2	TRBJ1-3
TGTGCCAGCAGCTTGTTAACTTACCAGAGCACTGAAGCTTTCTTT	CASSLLTYQSTEAFF	NA	NA	15	TRBV5-4	TRBJ1-1
TGTGCCAGCAGTGAAGCGGGGGGTAGGGGATATACGCAGTATTTT	CASSEAGGRGYTQYF	NA	NA	15	TRBV6-1	TRBJ2-3
TGTGCCTCATCTATTAGGGGGGCGAACACTGAAGCTTTCTTT	CASSIRGANTEAFF	NA	NA	14	TRBV19	TRBJ1-1
TGTGCCAGTAGTATAGCAGTAGAGGGGTCCCAAGAGACCCAGTACTTC	CASSIAVEGSQETQYF	NA	NA	16	TRBV19	TRBJ2-5
TGTGCCAGCAGTCCCAACCGAATAACTCCAACTAATGAAAAACTGTTTTTT	CASSPNRITPTNEKLFF	NA	NA	17	TRBV27	TRBJ1-4
TGTGCCACCAGCAGAGAGAGGTTGACTAGCGGGAGTAGGAATGAGCAGTTCTTC	CATSRERLTSGSRNEQFF	NA	TRBD2	18	TRBV15	TRBJ2-1
TGTGCCAGCAGTTATCTAGCCAGCTCCTACAATGAGCAGTTCTTC	CASSYLASSYNEQFF	once	NA	15	TRBV6-5	TRBJ2-1
TGTGCCAGCAGCTTAACCGCATTGAACACCGGGGAGCTGTTTTTT	CASSLTALNTGELFF	NA	NA	15	TRBV7-3	TRBJ2-2
TGTGCCAGCAGCTTGACTAGCGGGAGCCAAGATACGCAGTATTTT	CASSLTSGSQDTQYF	NA	TRBD2	15	TRBV7-9	TRBJ2-3
TGTGCCTGGAGTAAGGCACGGGGTTCCTACGAGCAGTACTTC	CAWSKARGSYEQYF	NA	NA	14	TRBV30	TRBJ2-7
TGTGCTAGTGGTTTGCCGGGACAGAGGCACTTC	CASGLPGQRHF	NA	TRBD1	11	TRBV12-5	TRBJ2-7
TGTGCCAGCAGAGAACCGACAGTGAACACTGAAGCTTTCTTT	CASREPTVNTEAFF	NA	NA	14	TRBV27	TRBJ1-1
TGTGCCAGCAGCCCAGTGGTGCAGACGAACACCGGGGAGCTGTTTTTT	CASSPVVQTNTGELFF	NA	NA	16	TRBV9	TRBJ2-2
TGTGCCAGTAGTATACCGGGGGCCGGAAAAGAGACCCAGTACTTC	CASSIPGAGKETQYF	few	NA	15	TRBV19	TRBJ2-5